One T cell receptor (beta chain) is described in this entry. Data came from immunoSEQ multiplex PCR; TCRdb stores just in-frame clones and leaves some out. The sample comprises approximately 150,000 clones, around 88% of which are singletons, and approximately 19% rests with the top ten. The data originate from a study of blood T cell repertoires in COVID-19. In the study overall: The analysed material was cDNA or gDNA that came from T cells, B-cell-depleted T cells, or PBMCs.

The receptor was isolated from a woman aged 70-85 years who had recovered from COVID-19. The sequenced sample was peripheral blood.

The CDR3 sequence is CASSFQIYEQYF. The CDR3, as DNA: TGTGCCAGCAGTTTTCAGATCTACGAGCAGTACTTC. V is TRBV28 and J is TRBJ2-7; D gene ambiguous. Germline CDR1 is MDHEN and CDR2 is SYDVKM. Trimming shortened V by 3 bases and J by 3 bases, and 6 bases separated the two germline ends. CDR3 length: 12 residues.